Below are 19 T cell receptor beta chains sequenced from a single sample in a study of blood T cell repertoires in COVID-19 (dated by TCRdb to 2018 to 2021). Receptor libraries were prepared by the immunoSEQ multiplex PCR assay. The table comes from immuneACCESS by way of TCRdb, which keeps in-frame sequences with V and J called. Part of the clones is missing from these tables; in studies checked, under half for an unresolved V gene and the rest for unknown reasons. In this sample the table shows approximately 360,000 clones, 70% to 90% of which occur a single time. The top ten clonotypes cover approximately 1.2% of the sample. Sequenced sample: peripheral blood. The receptors derive from a man aged 35-49 years with acute or convalescent COVID-19.

V usage is TRBV30 and J usage is TRBJ1-3; 9 nucleotides line up with TRBD1. CDR1 and CDR2 from the germline V gene are GTSNPN and SVGIG (reference sequence). This CDR3 has 14 amino acids. Losses at the gene ends were 3 bases for V and 4 bases for J; bases not matched to a gene: 4. The CDR3 DNA reads as TGTGCCTGGAGCCGGGACAGGGCAGGAAACACCATATATTTT. Its translation is CAWSRDRAGNTIYF. Full variable domain (rest looked up from reference TRBV30 and TRBJ1-3): SQTIHQWPATLVQPVGSPLSLECTVEGTSNPNLYWYRQAAGRGLQLLFYSVGIGQISSEVPQNLSASRPQDRQFILSSKKLLLSDSGFYLCAWSRDRAGNTIYFGEGSWLTVV.

This clone was counted only a few times. The genes are TRBV5-4 and TRBJ2-2, with D perhaps matching TRBD2 (6 bases). In germline, CDR1 is SGHNT, CDR2 YYREEE (reference sequence). CDR3 length equals 15 residues. Trimming removed 2 bases from V and 4 bases from J, with 12 bases in between. The CDR3 is CASSFWGELTGELFF. The CDR3 DNA reads as TGTGCCAGCAGCTTCTGGGGGGAGCTCACCGGGGAGCTGTTTTTT. The full variable domain, completed using reference TRBV5-4 and TRBJ2-2, is ETGVTQSPTHLIKTRGQQVTLRCSSQSGHNTVSWYQQALGQGPQFIFQYYREEENGRGNFPPRFSGLQFPNYSSELNVNALELDDSALYLCASSFWGELTGELFFGEGSRLTVL.

V usage is TRBV28 and J usage is TRBJ1-6; D remains ambiguous. V was trimmed by 8 bases and J by 0 bases, leaving 14 bases between them. This CDR3 comprises 16 residues. The germline CDR1 and CDR2 sequences are MDHEN and SYDVKM. CDR3 sequence: CASGGSLSSYNSPLHF. Written as DNA, the CDR3 is TGTGCCAGCGGAGGATCCTTGAGCTCCTATAATTCACCCCTCCACTTT.

The chain is built from TRBV5-4 and TRBJ1-3, with a tentative D call TRBD1 (5 bases). Trimming shortened V by 3 bases and J by 1 base, and 8 bases separated the two germline ends. CDR3 length equals 14 residues. Germline loops: CDR1 SGHNT, CDR2 YYREEE (reference sequence). The CDR3 spells CASSWEGSGNTIYF. The CDR3 DNA reads as TGTGCCAGCAGCTGGGAGGGGTCTGGAAACACCATATATTTT.

This clone was observed once. The chain uses TRBV4-1 and TRBJ2-7, with D possibly matching TRBD1 (6 bases). Germline CDR1 reads MGHRA; CDR2 reads YSYEKL. The CDR3 consists of 14 residues. The ends were cut back, 4 bases at V and 2 bases at J, with 12 bases in the middle. CDR3 protein: CASSPGRGTYEQYF. The CDR3 DNA sequence: TGCGCCAGCAGCCCGGGCAGGGGCACCTACGAGCAGTACTTC.

This chain uses TRBV6-5 with TRBJ1-1, with no clear D. This CDR3 contains 13 residues. Germline CDR1 MNHEY, CDR2 SVGAGI. V was pared by 7 bases and J by 4 bases, with 13 bases between. CDR3 in amino acids: CASTPREGTEAFF. In nucleotides, the CDR3 is TGTGCCAGCACACCCAGAGAGGGCACTGAAGCTTTCTTT.

A word on this clone: At one end, the junction sequence differs from germline, possibly due to a read error. This chain links TRBV19 with TRBJ2-1; 11 nucleotides align to TRBD1. The germline V gene encodes CDR1 LNHDA and CDR2 SQIVND (reference sequence). This CDR3 has 17 amino acids. CDR3: CASSIRGDRGFGNEQFF. The CDR3 DNA follows: TGTGCCAGTAGTATAAGGGGGGACAGGGGGTTTGGCAATGAGCAATTCTTC.

The J gene is TRBJ2-5, the V gene TRBV6-6; no firm D call. This CDR3 is 12 amino acids long. Germline loops: CDR1 MNHNY, CDR2 SVGAGI (reference sequence). Trimming took 2 bases from V and 3 from J, leaving 4 bases between them. The CDR3 is CASSYPKETQYF. The DNA of the CDR3 is TGTGCCAGCAGTTACCCAAAAGAGACCCAGTACTTC.

The chain uses TRBV5-1 and TRBJ1-1; possible D gene TRBD1, 5 bases. The germline V gene has CDR1 SGHRS and CDR2 YFSETQ. The ends were cut back, 2 bases at V and 7 bases at J, with 9 bases in the middle. The CDR3 runs to 12 residues. CDR3 coding DNA: TGCGCCAGCAGCTTACGGGGGGTTGAAGCTTTCTTT. This gives the protein CASSLRGVEAFF.

The chain recombines TRBV5-1 with TRBJ1-4; weak D call: TRBD1 (5 bases). V shed 2 bases and J shed 5 bases, with 10 bases lying between them. CDR3 size: 14 residues. Germline assignment: CDR1 SGHRS and CDR2 YFSETQ. The CDR3 sequence: CASSLQEPNEKLFF. CDR3 in DNA: TGCGCCAGCAGCTTACAGGAGCCAAATGAAAAACTGTTTTTT. The full variable domain, rest sourced from reference TRBV5-1 and TRBJ1-4, is KAGVTQTPRYLIKTRGQQVTLSCSPISGHRSVSWYQQTPGQGLQFLFEYFSETQRNKGNFPGRFSGRQFSNSRSEMNVSTLELGDSALYLCASSLQEPNEKLFFGSGTQLSVL.

This clone was seen just once. V is TRBV5-6 and J is TRBJ2-1; 13 bases are a match to TRBD2. Germline V gives CDR1 SGHDT, CDR2 YYEEEE. J was trimmed by 8 bases and V by 3 bases; bases with no gene match: 2. This CDR3 spans 14 amino acids. The CDR3 loop reads CASSSGLAGYEQFF. In DNA form, the CDR3 reads TGTGCCAGCAGCTCGGGACTAGCGGGGTATGAGCAGTTCTTC.

The chain links TRBV2 to TRBJ2-7; possible D gene TRBD1, 5 bases. The CDR3 loop spans 13 amino acids. Germline values: CDR1 SNHLY, CDR2 FYNNEI. Trimming left V 9 bases short and J 9 bases short, with 21 bases between. In DNA form, the CDR3 reads TGTGCCAGGAGAGGTCGGTTAAAAACAGGGCAGTACTTC. Translation gives CARRGRLKTGQYF.

The rearrangement joins TRBV4-2 to TRBJ2-2, with TRBD1 as a possible D gene (6 bases). The CDR3 loop spans 15 amino acids. Germline V CDR1 and CDR2: LGHNA, YNFKEQ. With 1 base removed from V and 5 bases from J, the gap between germline ends came to 11 bases. Here the CDR3 reads CASSQAGQGTGELFF. For the CDR3, the DNA is TGTGCCAGCAGCCAAGCTGGGCAGGGGACCGGGGAGCTGTTTTTT.

The chain couples TRBV4-2 to TRBJ2-1; TRBD2 agrees at 7 bases. The CDR3 covers 16 residues. Per germline, CDR1 LGHNA and CDR2 YNFKEQ. V shed 0 bases and J 8 bases; nucleotides not matched to a gene: 10. CDR3 in amino acids: CASSQELGGSDYEQFF. The CDR3 bases are TGTGCCAGCAGCCAAGAATTGGGGGGGAGTGACTATGAGCAGTTCTTC.

The V call is TRBV6-5, the J call TRBJ2-5; no clear D. With 2 bases removed from V and 4 bases from J, the gap between germline ends came to 8 bases. Germline-derived CDR1 and CDR2 are MNHEY and SVGAGI. The CDR3 is 13 residues long. The CDR3 region has the DNA TGTGCCAGCAGTTACGAGGTCGGAGAGACCCAGTACTTC. Protein: CASSYEVGETQYF.

V is TRBV28 and J is TRBJ2-7, with D possibly being TRBD2 (5 bases). The CDR3 spans 13 residues. The V and J ends lost 6 bases and 7 bases respectively, with 16 bases between them. Germline V CDR1 and CDR2: MDHEN, SYDVKM. The CDR3: CASSGDGVKEQYF. DNA for the CDR3: TGTGCCAGCAGCGGTGACGGGGTGAAGGAGCAGTACTTC. The full variable domain, in which reference TRBV28 and TRBJ2-7 provide the parts outside the CDR3, is DVKVTQSSRYLVKRTGEKVFLECVQDMDHENMFWYRQDPGLGLRLIYFSYDVKMKEKGDIPEGYSVSREKKERFSLILESASTNQTSMYLCASSGDGVKEQYFGPGTRLTVT.

The rearrangement links TRBV27 to TRBJ2-6; TRBD1 might be the D (6 bases). The ends were cut back, 4 bases at V and 0 bases at J, with 13 bases in the middle. Germline V gene lookup returns CDR1 MNHEY and CDR2 SMNVEV (reference sequence). The CDR3 has 17 amino acids. CDR3 sequence: CASSWNSGASGANVLTF. In DNA, the CDR3 is TGTGCCAGCAGTTGGAACTCAGGGGCCTCTGGGGCCAACGTCCTGACTTTC. Using reference TRBV27 and TRBJ2-6 for the parts outside the CDR3, the full variable domain is EAQVTQNPRYLITVTGKKLTVTCSQNMNHEYMSWYRQDPGLGLRQIYYSMNVEVTDKGDVPEGYKVSRKEKRNFPLILESPSPNQTSLYFCASSWNSGASGANVLTFGAGSRLTVL.

This chain uses TRBV28 with TRBJ1-5, with 7 bases aligning to TRBD1. Trimming cost V 4 bases and J 5 bases; bases outside gene matches: 8. This CDR3 spans 15 amino acids. Germline V gives CDR1 MDHEN, CDR2 SYDVKM. This chain's CDR3 is CASSSSGQYYQPQHF. For the CDR3, the DNA is TGTGCCAGCAGTTCCTCGGGACAGTATTATCAGCCCCAGCATTTT.

In DNA form, the CDR3 reads TGTGCCAGCAGCCCGAGATTATTGGACACCAGCTACGAGCAGTACTTC. The encoded protein is CASSPRLLDTSYEQYF. V is TRBV11-1 and J is TRBJ2-7; a possible D gene is TRBD1 (5 bases). Per the germline V gene, CDR1 is SGHAT and CDR2 is FQDESV (reference sequence). V lost 5 bases to trimming and J lost 3 bases, with 20 bases between them. The CDR3 length is 16 residues.